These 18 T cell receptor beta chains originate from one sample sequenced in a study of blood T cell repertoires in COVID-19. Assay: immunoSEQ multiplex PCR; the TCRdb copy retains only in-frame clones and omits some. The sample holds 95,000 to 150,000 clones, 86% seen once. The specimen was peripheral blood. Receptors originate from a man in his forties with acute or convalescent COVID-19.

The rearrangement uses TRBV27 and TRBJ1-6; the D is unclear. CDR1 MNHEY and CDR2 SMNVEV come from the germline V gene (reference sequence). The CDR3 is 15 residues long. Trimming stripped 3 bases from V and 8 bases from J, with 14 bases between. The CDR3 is CASSFRQTSYSPLHF. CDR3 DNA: TGTGCCAGCAGTTTCAGGCAGACCTCTTATTCACCCCTCCACTTT.

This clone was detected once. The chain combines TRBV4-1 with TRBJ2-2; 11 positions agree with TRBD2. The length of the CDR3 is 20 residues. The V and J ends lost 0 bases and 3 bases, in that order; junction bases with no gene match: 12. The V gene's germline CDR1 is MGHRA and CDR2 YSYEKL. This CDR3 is CASSQEFGNSGRVYTGELFF. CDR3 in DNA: TGCGCCAGCAGCCAAGAGTTTGGAAATAGCGGGAGGGTTTACACCGGGGAGCTGTTTTTT.

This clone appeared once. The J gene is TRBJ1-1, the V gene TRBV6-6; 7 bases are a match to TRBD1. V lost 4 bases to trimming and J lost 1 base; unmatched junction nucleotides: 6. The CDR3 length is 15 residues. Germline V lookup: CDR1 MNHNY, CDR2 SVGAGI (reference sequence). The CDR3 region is CASSSPGQRNTEAFF. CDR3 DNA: TGTGCCAGCAGTTCGCCGGGACAGAGGAACACTGAAGCTTTCTTT.

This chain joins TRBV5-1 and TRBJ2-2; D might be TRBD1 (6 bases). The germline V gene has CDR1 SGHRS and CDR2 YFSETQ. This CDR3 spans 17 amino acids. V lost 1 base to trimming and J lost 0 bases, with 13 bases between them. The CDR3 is CASSLPVGHPNTGELFF. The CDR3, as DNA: TGCGCCAGCAGCTTGCCGGTGGGACACCCGAACACCGGGGAGCTGTTTTTT.

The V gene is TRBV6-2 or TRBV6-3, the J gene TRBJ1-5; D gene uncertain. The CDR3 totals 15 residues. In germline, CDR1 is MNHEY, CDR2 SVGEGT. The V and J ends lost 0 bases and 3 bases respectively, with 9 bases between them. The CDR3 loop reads CASSYSWRPNQPQHF. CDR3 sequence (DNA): TGTGCCAGCAGTTACTCCTGGCGGCCCAATCAGCCCCAGCATTTT.

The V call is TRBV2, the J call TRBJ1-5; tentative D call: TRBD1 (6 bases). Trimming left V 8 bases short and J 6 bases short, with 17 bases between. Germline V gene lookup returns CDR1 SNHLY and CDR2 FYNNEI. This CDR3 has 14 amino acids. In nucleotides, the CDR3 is TGTGCCAGCCGAGATACAGGGCAGGGTCAGCCCCAGCATTTT. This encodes CASRDTGQGQPQHF.

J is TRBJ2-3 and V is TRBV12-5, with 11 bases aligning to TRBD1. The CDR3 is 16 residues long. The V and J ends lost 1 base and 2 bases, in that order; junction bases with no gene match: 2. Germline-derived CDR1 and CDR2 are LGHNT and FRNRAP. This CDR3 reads CASGLGDRGNTDTQYF. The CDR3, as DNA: TGTGCTAGTGGTTTGGGGGACAGGGGGAACACAGATACGCAGTATTTT.

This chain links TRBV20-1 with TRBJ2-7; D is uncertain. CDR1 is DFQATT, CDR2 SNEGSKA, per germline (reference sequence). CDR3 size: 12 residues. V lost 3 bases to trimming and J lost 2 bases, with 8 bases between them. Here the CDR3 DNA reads TGCAGTGCTAGTTATCCCCCCTACGAGCAGTACTTC. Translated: CSASYPPYEQYF.

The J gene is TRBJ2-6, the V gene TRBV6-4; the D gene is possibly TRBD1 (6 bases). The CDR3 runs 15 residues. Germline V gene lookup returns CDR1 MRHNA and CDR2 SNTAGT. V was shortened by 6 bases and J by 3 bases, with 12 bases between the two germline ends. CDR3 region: CASSPTGVGANVLTF. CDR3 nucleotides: TGTGCCAGCAGCCCGACAGGTGTTGGGGCCAACGTCCTGACTTTC.

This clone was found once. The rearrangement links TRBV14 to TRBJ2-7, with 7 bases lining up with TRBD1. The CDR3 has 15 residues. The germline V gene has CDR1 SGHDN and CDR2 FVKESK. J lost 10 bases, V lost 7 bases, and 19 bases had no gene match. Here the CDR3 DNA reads TGTGCCAGCAACAAGGGCCCCGGGACAGCGGCGAATCAGTACTTC. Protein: CASNKGPGTAANQYF.

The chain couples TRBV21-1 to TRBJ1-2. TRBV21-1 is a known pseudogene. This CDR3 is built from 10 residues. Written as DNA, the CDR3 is TGTGCCAGCTCCGGCGGTGGCTACACCTTC. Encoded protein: CASSGGGYTF.

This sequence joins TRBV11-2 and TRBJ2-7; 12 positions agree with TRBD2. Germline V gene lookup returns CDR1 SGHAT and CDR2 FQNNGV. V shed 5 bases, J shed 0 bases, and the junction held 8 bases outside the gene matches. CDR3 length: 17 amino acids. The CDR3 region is CASSTKWTSGDSYEQYF. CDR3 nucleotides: TGTGCCAGCAGCACCAAGTGGACTAGCGGGGACTCCTACGAGCAGTACTTC.

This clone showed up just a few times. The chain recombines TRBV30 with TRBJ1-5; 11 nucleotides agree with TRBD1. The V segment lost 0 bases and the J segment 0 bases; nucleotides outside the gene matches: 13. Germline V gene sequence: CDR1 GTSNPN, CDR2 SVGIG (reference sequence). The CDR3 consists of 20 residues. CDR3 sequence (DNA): TGTGCCTGGAGTGTACAATCTTTCGGACAGGGGGCGTCTAGCAATCAGCCCCAGCATTTT. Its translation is CAWSVQSFGQGASSNQPQHF.

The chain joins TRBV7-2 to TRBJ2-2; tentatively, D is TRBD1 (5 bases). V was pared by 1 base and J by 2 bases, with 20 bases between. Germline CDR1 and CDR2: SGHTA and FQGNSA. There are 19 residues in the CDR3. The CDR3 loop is CASSLVRRLPGINTGELFF. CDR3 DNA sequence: TGTGCCAGCAGCTTAGTCCGGCGCTTACCAGGGATAAACACCGGGGAGCTGTTTTTT.

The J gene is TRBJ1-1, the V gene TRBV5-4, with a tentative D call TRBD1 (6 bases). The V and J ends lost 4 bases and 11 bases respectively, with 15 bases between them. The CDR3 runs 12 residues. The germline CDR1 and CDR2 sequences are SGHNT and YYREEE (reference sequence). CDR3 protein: CASSPSGQGAFF. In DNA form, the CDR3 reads TGTGCCAGCAGCCCCTCAGGTCAGGGGGCTTTCTTT.

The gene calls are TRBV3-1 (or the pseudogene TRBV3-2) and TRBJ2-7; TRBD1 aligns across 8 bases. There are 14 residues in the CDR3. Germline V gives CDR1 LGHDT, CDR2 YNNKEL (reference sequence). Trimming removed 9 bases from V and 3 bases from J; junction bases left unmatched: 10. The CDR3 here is CASGKGQVNYEQYF. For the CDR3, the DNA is TGTGCCAGTGGGAAGGGACAGGTAAACTACGAGCAGTACTTC.

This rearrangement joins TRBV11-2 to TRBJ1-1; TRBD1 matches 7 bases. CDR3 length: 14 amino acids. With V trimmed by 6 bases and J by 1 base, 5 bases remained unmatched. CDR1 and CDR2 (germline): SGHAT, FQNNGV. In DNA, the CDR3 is TGTGCCAGCAGGCGTAGACAGGGGAACACTGAAGCTTTCTTT. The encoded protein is CASRRRQGNTEAFF.

This CDR3 is CASSFGLAVNTGELFF. CDR3 in DNA: TGTGCCAGCAGCTTTGGACTAGCGGTGAACACCGGGGAGCTGTTTTTT. J is TRBJ2-2 and V is TRBV7-7; 10 positions match TRBD2. The V segment lost 3 bases and the J segment 1 base; nucleotides outside the gene matches: 2. CDR1 and CDR2 (germline): SSHAT, FNYEAQ (reference sequence). The CDR3 extends over 16 amino acids.